The 24 T cell receptor beta chains given below trace back to one sample, sequenced in a study of breast tumors, draining lymph nodes, adjacent tissues. One entry per CDR3 protein, called by TCRdb with MiXCR from the multiplex PCR reads. The sample has approximately 210,000 distinct CDR3 sequences, about 30% seen once. The lymph nodes were axillary draining lymph nodes from breast cancer patients. The material sequenced was axillary lymph node tissue. These receptors were taken from a female donor with breast cancer. Some clones in this sample may be carry-over from other donors' samples.

This chain connects TRBV7-9 to TRBJ1-1; maybe TRBD1 (6 bases). V was cut by 3 bases and J by 6 bases, with 14 bases left in between. Germline loops: CDR1 SEHNR, CDR2 FQNEAQ (reference sequence). The CDR3 has 14 amino acids. The CDR3 spells CASSFTLRQAEAFF. CDR3 nucleotide sequence: TGTGCCAGCAGCTTTACGCTTCGACAGGCTGAAGCTTTCTTT.

This clonotype was detected only a few times. This rearrangement joins TRBV6-6 to TRBJ2-5; 7 bases are shared with TRBD1. CDR3 length: 14 residues. CDR1 and CDR2 (germline): MNHNY, SVGAGI (reference sequence). Trimming took 6 bases from V and 1 from J; bases not matched to a gene: 5. The CDR3 nucleotides read TGTGCCAGCAGACCCACAGGGGTCCAAGAGACCCAGTACTTC. Its protein product is CASRPTGVQETQYF.

In its sample, this clonotype was seen many times. The rearrangement uses TRBV6-5 and TRBJ2-5; either TRBD1 or TRBD2 may supply D (5 bases each). Trimming removed 6 bases from V and 1 base from J, with 18 bases in between. This CDR3 is built from 16 residues. Germline V gives CDR1 MNHEY, CDR2 SVGAGI. This CDR3 reads CASSLDQRGRQETQYF. In DNA, the CDR3 is TGTGCCAGCAGCCTGGATCAAAGGGGACGCCAAGAGACCCAGTACTTC.

This clonotype has at least ten counts. The chain uses TRBV6-5 and TRBJ2-6, with D perhaps TRBD1 (5 bases). This CDR3 region has 15 residues. Germline CDR1 reads MNHEY; CDR2 reads SVGAGI. V shed 2 bases and J shed 1 base, with 6 bases lying between them. The CDR3 loop is CASSYRGSGANVLTF. CDR3 DNA sequence: TGTGCCAGCAGTTACAGGGGATCTGGGGCCAACGTCCTGACTTTC.

The chain links TRBV14 to TRBJ2-3; TRBD1 is a possible D gene (5 bases). The ends were cut back, 7 bases at V and 11 bases at J, with 19 bases in the middle. This CDR3 contains 13 residues. Germline CDR1 SGHDN, CDR2 FVKESK. CDR3 amino acids: CASTPFWGNEQYF. The CDR3, as DNA: TGTGCCAGCACCCCGTTTTGGGGCAATGAGCAGTATTTT.

This clonotype was detected ten times or more. V gene TRBV6-4 combines with J gene TRBJ1-2; D remains unclear. The CDR3 runs 16 residues. Trimming cost V 5 bases and J 0 bases, with 16 bases left between them. CDR1 is MRHNA and CDR2 is SNTAGT in the germline V gene. The CDR3 region is CASSHPDGRANYGYTF. The CDR3 DNA sequence: TGTGCCAGCAGTCACCCGGACGGACGAGCTAACTATGGCTACACCTTC.

This clonotype was recorded at least ten times. The chain employs TRBV7-3 and TRBJ2-2, with TRBD2 identical over 7 bases. Germline CDR1 is SGHTA and CDR2 is FQGTGA. V shed 2 bases, J shed 7 bases, and the junction held 10 bases outside the gene matches. The CDR3 is 16 amino acids. CDR3 coding DNA: TGTGCCAGCAGCTTAGACCCGGCGGGAGTTAACGGGGAGCTGTTTTTT. Translation: CASSLDPAGVNGELFF.

This clonotype was seen at least ten times. The chain carries TRBV7-2 and TRBJ1-4, with TRBD1 as a possible D gene (6 bases). The CDR3 has 14 residues. V gave up 2 bases and J gave up 3 bases, with 7 bases separating them. Germline V gene data show CDR1 as SGHTA and CDR2 as FQGNSA. CDR3 region: CASSLRQANEKLFF. CDR3 in DNA: TGTGCCAGCAGCTTAAGACAGGCTAATGAAAAACTGTTTTTT.

The chain uses TRBV19 and TRBJ2-7; 9 bases match TRBD2. V lost 8 bases, J lost 6 bases, and 8 bases stayed unmatched. CDR1 and CDR2 from the germline V gene are LNHDA and SQIVND (reference sequence). The CDR3 extends over 13 amino acids. The CDR3 spells CASASGTHLEQYF. CDR3 nucleotides: TGTGCCAGTGCTAGCGGGACCCACCTCGAGCAGTACTTC.

This clonotype has a count of ten or more. The J gene is TRBJ1-2, the V gene TRBV20-1; 7 positions match TRBD1. The length of the CDR3 is 14 residues. Germline V gives CDR1 DFQATT, CDR2 SNEGSKA (reference sequence). J gave up 7 bases and V 0 bases, and 8 bases lay outside the gene matches. The chain's CDR3 is CSARDARGRGGYTF. In DNA, the CDR3 is TGCAGTGCTAGAGATGCAAGGGGGCGAGGTGGCTACACCTTC.

This clonotype has ten or more counts. This chain uses TRBV12-3 or TRBV12-4 with TRBJ1-5, with D perhaps matching TRBD1 (6 bases). The CDR3 consists of 15 residues. Deletions cut 5 bases from V and 8 bases from J, with 19 bases between. The CDR3 spells CASSPSGHSREPQHF. The CDR3 bases are TGTGCCAGCAGTCCCTCGGGACATTCTCGGGAGCCCCAGCATTTT.

There are many counts of this clonotype. The V call is TRBV2, the J call TRBJ1-5; unclear D gene. This CDR3 spans 14 amino acids. V lost 3 bases and J 1 base, leaving 7 bases between the germline ends. Germline CDR1 and CDR2: SNHLY and FYNNEI. CDR3 residues: CASSERVSNQPQHF. For the CDR3, the DNA is TGTGCCAGCAGTGAGCGCGTAAGCAATCAGCCCCAGCATTTT.

In regard to this clonotype: A much larger clone lies a single base off, so this may be a read error. The V gene is TRBV4-2, the J gene TRBJ1-4, with 7 bases lining up with TRBD1. CDR1 and CDR2 (germline): LGHNA, YNFKEQ. This CDR3 contains 16 residues. V was clipped by 4 bases and J by 4 bases; unmatched bases: 9. The CDR3 reads CASSRGDRVLNEKLFF. In nucleotides, the CDR3 is TGTGCCAGCAGCCGGGGAGACAGGGTTCTTAATGAAAAACTGTTTTTT.

The J gene is TRBJ2-7, the V gene TRBV13; D is uncertain. From germline, CDR1 is PRHDT and CDR2 FYEKMQ (reference sequence). The CDR3 contains 14 residues. V lost 5 bases to trimming and J lost 5 bases, with 16 bases between them. Written as DNA, the CDR3 is TGTGCCAGCAGCCCTCCGGGCGGCTTCCACGAGCAGTACTTC. Its translation is CASSPPGGFHEQYF. Together with reference TRBV13 and TRBJ2-7, the CDR3 gives the full variable domain: AAGVIQSPRHLIKEKRETATLKCYPIPRHDTVYWYQQGPGQDPQFLISFYEKMQSDKGSIPDRFSAQQFSDYHSELNMSSLELGDSALYFCASSPPGGFHEQYFGPGTRLTVT.

At least ten counts were recorded for this clonotype. This sequence joins TRBV5-1 and TRBJ2-2, with a possible D match to TRBD1 (6 bases). V gave up 4 bases and J gave up 0 bases, with 13 bases separating them. The CDR3 covers 16 residues. CDR1 and CDR2 from the germline V gene are SGHRS and YFSETQ. The DNA for the CDR3 is TGCGCCAGCAGCAACGGACAGTTATCGAACACCGGGGAGCTGTTTTTT. Translation: CASSNGQLSNTGELFF. The full variable domain, rest sourced from reference TRBV5-1 and TRBJ2-2, is KAGVTQTPRYLIKTRGQQVTLSCSPISGHRSVSWYQQTPGQGLQFLFEYFSETQRNKGNFPGRFSGRQFSNSRSEMNVSTLELGDSALYLCASSNGQLSNTGELFFGEGSRLTVL.

This clonotype was observed at least ten times. This chain connects TRBV6-5 to TRBJ1-2; D is ambiguous. The V and J ends lost 6 bases and 1 base respectively, with 9 bases between them. The germline gives CDR1 MNHEY, CDR2 SVGAGI. The CDR3 is 13 residues long. The CDR3 reads CASRKTINYGYTF. The CDR3 DNA sequence: TGTGCCAGCAGAAAGACTATTAACTATGGCTACACCTTC.

A word on this clonotype: A much larger clone sits a single nucleotide away, making a read error possible. The rearrangement links TRBV11-2 to TRBJ2-7, with D uncertain. Germline lookup yields CDR1 SGHAT and CDR2 FQNNGV. V lost 6 bases and J 3 bases, leaving 21 bases between the germline ends. The CDR3 sequence is 16 residues long. CDR3 residues: CASSGVGFASVYEQYF. The CDR3 DNA is TGTGCCAGCAGTGGGGTGGGTTTCGCGAGTGTCTACGAGCAGTACTTC. The variable domain in full, completed from reference TRBV11-2 and TRBJ2-7, reads EAGVAQSPRYKIIEKRQSVAFWCNPISGHATLYWYQQILGQGPKLLIQFQNNGVVDDSQLPKDRFSAERLKGVDSTLKIQPAKLEDSAVYLCASSGVGFASVYEQYFGPGTRLTVT.

The table lists this clonotype with many counts. The genes are TRBV19 and TRBJ2-5, with D uncertain. Germline CDR1 reads LNHDA; CDR2 reads SQIVND (reference sequence). The CDR3 contains 14 residues. Trimming shortened V by 7 bases and J by 0 bases, and 12 bases separated the two germline ends. The CDR3 sequence is CASKRSIYQETQYF. The CDR3 coding sequence is TGTGCCAGTAAGCGCAGCATATACCAAGAGACCCAGTACTTC.

This clonotype was counted ten times or more. The CDR3 loop reads CASSMSADRSYEQYF. The CDR3 DNA reads TGTGCCAGTAGTATGAGCGCGGACAGATCCTACGAGCAGTACTTC. This chain joins TRBV19 and TRBJ2-7, with a weak D call TRBD1 (6 bases). V lost 3 bases and J 1 base, leaving 13 bases between the germline ends. Per germline, CDR1 LNHDA and CDR2 SQIVND (reference sequence). The CDR3 covers 15 residues.

As to this clonotype: This may be a read error: a much more frequent sequence differs by one nucleotide. It is likely a read error, because the conserved phenylalanine at the end of the CDR3 is missing. The chain has TRBV4-1 and TRBJ2-1, with 8 bases that match TRBD2. With 0 bases clipped from V and 7 bases from J, the junction kept 11 bases outside the gene matches. This CDR3 spans 17 amino acids. The germline gives CDR1 MGHRA, CDR2 YSYEKL. The CDR3 DNA reads as TGCGCCAGCAGCCAAGAATGGTCAGCGGGAGAGGTAAATGAGCAGTTCCTC. It specifies CASSQEWSAGEVNEQFL.

V usage is TRBV11-3 and J usage is TRBJ1-1, with D hard to call. Per germline, CDR1 SGHNT and CDR2 YENEEA. The CDR3 consists of 12 residues. V shed 3 bases and J shed 6 bases, with 8 bases lying between them. CDR3 nucleotides: TGTGCCAGCAGCTTGGTCCGTTCTGAAGCTTTCTTT. Protein: CASSLVRSEAFF.

This clonotype has ten or more counts. This chain links TRBV4-1 with TRBJ2-3, with 10 bases fitting TRBD2. V was clipped by 0 bases and J by 6 bases; unmatched bases: 9. Germline loops: CDR1 MGHRA, CDR2 YSYEKL. The CDR3 length is 17 residues. The CDR3 region has the DNA TGCGCCAGCAGCCAAGATAGGGCTAGCGGGAGAATTGATACGCAGTATTTT. It is translated as CASSQDRASGRIDTQYF.

V and J are TRBV20-1 and TRBJ1-5; TRBD1 agrees at 10 bases. The CDR3 is 14 residues long. Germline-derived CDR1 and CDR2 are DFQATT and SNEGSKA (reference sequence). With V trimmed by 6 bases and J by 5 bases, 7 bases remained unmatched. CDR3 sequence: CSAHPGTGDQPQHF. CDR3 nucleotide sequence: TGCAGTGCGCACCCAGGGACAGGGGATCAGCCCCAGCATTTT.

This clonotype was detected many times. This chain connects TRBV20-1 to TRBJ2-2; 9 positions agree with TRBD2. CDR1 and CDR2 from the germline V gene are DFQATT and SNEGSKA (reference sequence). There are 14 residues in the CDR3. Trimming cost V 6 bases and J 7 bases; bases outside gene matches: 9. The CDR3 sequence is CSAPSSGSNGELFF. The CDR3 nucleotides read TGCAGTGCCCCAAGTAGCGGGAGTAACGGGGAGCTGTTTTTT.